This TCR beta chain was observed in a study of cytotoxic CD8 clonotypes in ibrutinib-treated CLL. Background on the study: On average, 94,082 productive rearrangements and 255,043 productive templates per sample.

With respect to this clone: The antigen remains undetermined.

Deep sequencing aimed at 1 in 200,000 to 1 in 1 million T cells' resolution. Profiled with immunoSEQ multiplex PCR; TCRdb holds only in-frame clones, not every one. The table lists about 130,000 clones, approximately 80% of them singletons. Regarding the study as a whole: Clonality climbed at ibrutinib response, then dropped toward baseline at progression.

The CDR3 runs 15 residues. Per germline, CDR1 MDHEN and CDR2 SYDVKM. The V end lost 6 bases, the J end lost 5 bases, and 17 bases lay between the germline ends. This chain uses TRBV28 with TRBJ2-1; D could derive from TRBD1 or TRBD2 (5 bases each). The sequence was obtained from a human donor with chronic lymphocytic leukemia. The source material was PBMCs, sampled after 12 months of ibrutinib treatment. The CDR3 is CASSPSGLADNEQFF. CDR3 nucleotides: TGTGCCAGCAGCCCGTCGGGGCTAGCCGACAATGAGCAGTTCTTC.